A single sample gave rise to the 9 T cell receptor beta chains below, sequenced in a study of blood T cell repertoires in COVID-19. Repertoires were generated with immunoSEQ multiplex PCR, while TCRdb's copy carries only in-frame clones and drops some. The table has 200,000 or so clones, 88% seen once. The sample taken for sequencing was PBMCs or T cells enriched from blood (not recorded which). These receptors originate from a woman in her 40s with acute COVID-19.

The chain uses TRBV5-4 and TRBJ2-3; a possible D gene is TRBD2 (7 bases). Per the germline V gene, CDR1 is SGHNT and CDR2 is YYREEE (reference sequence). The CDR3 spans 16 residues. V lost 0 bases to trimming and J lost 1 base, with 12 bases between them. CDR3 amino acids: CASSLGRGGGTDTQYF. The DNA of the CDR3 is TGTGCCAGCAGCTTGGGGAGAGGGGGGGGCACAGATACGCAGTATTTT.

In its sample, this clone was seen a few times. The chain is built from TRBV5-6 and TRBJ2-3, with D possibly matching TRBD2 (6 bases). CDR3 length equals 17 residues. V was cut by 4 bases and J by 8 bases, with 26 bases left in between. Germline CDR1 SGHDT, CDR2 YYEEEE. The CDR3 bases are TGTGCCAGCAGCCGCAGCCCTGTCACTGCTAAGGAGGGTACGCAGTATTTT. Translating gives CASSRSPVTAKEGTQYF.

This chain connects TRBV7-2 to TRBJ1-3, with TRBD1 identical over 7 bases. The CDR3 sequence is 18 residues long. The V gene's germline CDR1 is SGHTA and CDR2 FQGNSA. Unmatched junction bases numbered 13, after V lost 5 bases and J lost 0 bases. This CDR3 is CASSQKGVQGHSGNTIYF. CDR3 DNA sequence: TGTGCCAGCAGCCAGAAGGGGGTACAGGGGCACTCTGGAAACACCATATATTTT.

The rearrangement links TRBV5-6 to TRBJ2-5, with 8 bases lining up with TRBD2. Germline assignment: CDR1 SGHDT and CDR2 YYEEEE. The junction had 11 bases not matched to a gene; V was cut back by 5 bases and J by 5 bases. This CDR3 comprises 15 residues. In DNA, the CDR3 is TGTGCCAGCAGATTGTTGGCTAGCGGGCGGGAGACCCAGTACTTC. Translated, it gives CASRLLASGRETQYF. The full variable domain, completed using reference TRBV5-6 and TRBJ2-5, is DAGVTQSPTHLIKTRGQQVTLRCSPKSGHDTVSWYQQALGQGPQFIFQYYEEEERQRGNFPDRFSGHQFPNYSSELNVNALLLGDSALYLCASRLLASGRETQYFGPGTRLLVL.

The V and J genes are TRBV7-2 and TRBJ2-7, with D perhaps matching TRBD2 (5 bases). Germline CDR1 reads SGHTA; CDR2 reads FQGNSA. The CDR3 extends over 13 amino acids. V lost 5 bases and J lost 1, with 9 bases in between. CDR3 region: CASSPPGSYEQYV. The CDR3 region has the DNA TGTGCCAGCAGCCCCCCGGGGTCCTACGAGCAGTACGTC.

The chain couples TRBV21-1 to TRBJ1-5. TRBV21-1 is deemed a pseudogene. CDR3 length: 19 amino acids. The CDR3 nucleotides read TGTGCCAGCAGCAAAACGGCAAAACGACGTCCGGGGGGCAATCAGCCCCAGCATTTT. Its translation: CASSKTAKRRPGGNQPQHF.

The chain joins TRBV11-2 to TRBJ2-1; a weak D match, TRBD2 (5 bases). This CDR3 spans 16 amino acids. The ends were cut back, 8 bases at V and 2 bases at J, with 19 bases in the middle. Germline loops: CDR1 SGHAT, CDR2 FQNNGV. CDR3 amino acids: CASRMFGSGAYNEQFF. The CDR3 nucleotides read TGTGCCAGCCGTATGTTTGGCAGCGGAGCCTACAATGAGCAGTTCTTC. The whole variable domain, filled in from reference TRBV11-2 and TRBJ2-1, reads EAGVAQSPRYKIIEKRQSVAFWCNPISGHATLYWYQQILGQGPKLLIQFQNNGVVDDSQLPKDRFSAERLKGVDSTLKIQPAKLEDSAVYLCASRMFGSGAYNEQFFGPGTRLTVL.

J is TRBJ1-4 and V is TRBV29-1, with D possibly being TRBD1 (6 bases). Per germline, CDR1 SQVTM and CDR2 ANQGSEA. The CDR3 length is 13 residues. Trimming took 4 bases from V and 8 from J, leaving 14 bases between them. CDR3 residues: CSVAVMTGEKLFF. The DNA for the CDR3 is TGCAGCGTTGCCGTGATGACAGGCGAAAAACTGTTTTTT.

The CDR3 spells CASSLTSGGSSYEQYV. The CDR3 DNA reads as TGTGCCAGCAGCTTAACTAGCGGGGGGAGCTCCTACGAGCAGTACGTC. The chain joins TRBV7-2 to TRBJ2-7; 12 positions match TRBD2. The germline V gene has CDR1 SGHTA and CDR2 FQGNSA. Trimming at V came to 2 bases and at J to 0 bases, leaving 2 bases not matched to a gene. The CDR3 is 16 amino acids.